This T cell receptor (beta chain) was observed in a study of T cell repertoires in ileal Crohn's disease. Study-level background: Patients had a median 7.9-year disease duration, and approximately 36% were active smokers. The study's findings and limits: Sorted CD8 T cells held more high-frequency clones than CD4.

Data came from immunoSEQ multiplex PCR; TCRdb stores just in-frame clones and leaves some out. Of around 15,000 clones in the sample, about 85% were seen once. CDR3 length: 14 amino acids. Losses at the gene ends were 4 bases for V and 5 bases for J; bases not matched to a gene: 6. Germline CDR1 is SGDLS and CDR2 is YYNGEE. The count of this clone is one. Its antigen is not known. The gene calls are TRBV9 and TRBJ2-5, with 9 bases matching TRBD1. The specimen sequenced was ileal tissue. This sequence was found in an adult with Crohn's disease. CDR3 in DNA: TGTGCCAGCAGCCCGGGACAGGGCGGGGAGACCCAGTACTTC. Protein: CASSPGQGGETQYF.